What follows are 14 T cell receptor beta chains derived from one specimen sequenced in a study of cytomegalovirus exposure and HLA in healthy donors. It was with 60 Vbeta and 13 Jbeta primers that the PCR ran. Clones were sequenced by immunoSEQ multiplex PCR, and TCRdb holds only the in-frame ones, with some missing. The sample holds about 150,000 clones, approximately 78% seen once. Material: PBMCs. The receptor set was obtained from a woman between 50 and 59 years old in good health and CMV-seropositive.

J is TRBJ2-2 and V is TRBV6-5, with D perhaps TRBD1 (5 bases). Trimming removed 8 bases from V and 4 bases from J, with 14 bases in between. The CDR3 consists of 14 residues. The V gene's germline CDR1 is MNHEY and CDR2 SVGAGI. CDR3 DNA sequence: TGTGCCAGCGGCCGCCAGGGCAGCACCGGGGAGCTGTTTTTT. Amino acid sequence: CASGRQGSTGELFF.

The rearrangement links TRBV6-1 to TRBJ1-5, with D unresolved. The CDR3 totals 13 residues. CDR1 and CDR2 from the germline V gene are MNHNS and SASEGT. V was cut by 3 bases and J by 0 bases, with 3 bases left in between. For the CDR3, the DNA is TGTGCCAGCAGTGACCTTAGCAATCAGCCCCAGCATTTT. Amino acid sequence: CASSDLSNQPQHF.

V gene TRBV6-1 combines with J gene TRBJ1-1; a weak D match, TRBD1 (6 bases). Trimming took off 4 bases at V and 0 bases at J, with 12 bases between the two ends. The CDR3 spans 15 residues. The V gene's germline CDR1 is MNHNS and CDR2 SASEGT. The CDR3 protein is CASSVRPGVNTEAFF. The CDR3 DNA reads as TGTGCCAGCAGTGTACGTCCAGGGGTGAACACTGAAGCTTTCTTT.

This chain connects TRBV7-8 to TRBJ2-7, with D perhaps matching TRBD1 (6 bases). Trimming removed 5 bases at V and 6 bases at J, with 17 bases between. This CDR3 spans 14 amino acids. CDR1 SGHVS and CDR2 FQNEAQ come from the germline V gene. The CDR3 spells CASSPPTGKGEQYF. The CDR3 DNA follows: TGTGCCAGCAGCCCCCCGACAGGTAAAGGCGAGCAGTACTTC.

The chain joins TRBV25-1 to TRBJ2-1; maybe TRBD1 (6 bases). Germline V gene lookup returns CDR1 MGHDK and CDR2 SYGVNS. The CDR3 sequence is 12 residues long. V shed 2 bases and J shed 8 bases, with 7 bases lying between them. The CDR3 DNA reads TGTGCCAGCAGTGAAGGGGGCTATGAGCAGTTCTTC. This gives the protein CASSEGGYEQFF. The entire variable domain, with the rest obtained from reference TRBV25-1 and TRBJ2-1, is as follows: EADIYQTPRYLVIGTGKKITLECSQTMGHDKMYWYQQDPGMELHLIHYSYGVNSTEKGDLSSESTVSRIRTEHFPLTLESARPSHTSQYLCASSEGGYEQFFGPGTRLTVL.

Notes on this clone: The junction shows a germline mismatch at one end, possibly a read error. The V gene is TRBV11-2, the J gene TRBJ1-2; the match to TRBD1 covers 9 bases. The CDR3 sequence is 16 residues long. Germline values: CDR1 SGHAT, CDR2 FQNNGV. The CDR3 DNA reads TGTGCCAGCAGCTTACAACAGGGGGCGGCTAATTATGGCTACACCTTC. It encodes CASSLQQGAANYGYTF. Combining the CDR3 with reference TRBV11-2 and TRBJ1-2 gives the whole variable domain EAGVAQSPRYKIIEKRQSVAFWCNPISGHATLYWYQQILGQGPKLLIQFQNNGVVDDSQLPKDRFSAERLKGVDSTLKIQPAKLEDSAVYLCASSLQQGAANYGYTFGSGTRLTVV.

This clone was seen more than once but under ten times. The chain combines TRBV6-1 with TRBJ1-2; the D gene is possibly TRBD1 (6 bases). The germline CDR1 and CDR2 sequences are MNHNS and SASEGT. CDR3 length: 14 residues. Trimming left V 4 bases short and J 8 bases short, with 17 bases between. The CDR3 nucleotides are TGTGCCAGCAGTGGGGATACAGGGAGTAGCGGCTACACCTTC. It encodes CASSGDTGSSGYTF.

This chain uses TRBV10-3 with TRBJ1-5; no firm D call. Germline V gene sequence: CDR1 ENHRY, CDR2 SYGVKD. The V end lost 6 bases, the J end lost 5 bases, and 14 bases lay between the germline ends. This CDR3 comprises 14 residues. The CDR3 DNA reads TGTGCCATCAGCTCCTCCTCTAAAGATCAGCCCCAGCATTTT. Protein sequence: CAISSSSKDQPQHF.

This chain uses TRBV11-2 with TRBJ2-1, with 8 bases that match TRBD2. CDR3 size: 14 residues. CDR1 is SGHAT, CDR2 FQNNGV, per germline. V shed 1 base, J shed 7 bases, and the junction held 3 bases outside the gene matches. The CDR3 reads CASSLAGGGNEQFF. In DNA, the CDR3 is TGTGCCAGCAGCTTAGCCGGGGGGGGTAATGAGCAGTTCTTC.

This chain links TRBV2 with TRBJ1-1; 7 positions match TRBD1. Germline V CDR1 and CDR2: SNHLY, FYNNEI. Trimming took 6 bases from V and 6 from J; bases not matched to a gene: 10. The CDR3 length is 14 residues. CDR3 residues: CASRDDRDQPEAFF. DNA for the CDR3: TGTGCCAGCAGGGATGACAGGGATCAGCCTGAAGCTTTCTTT.

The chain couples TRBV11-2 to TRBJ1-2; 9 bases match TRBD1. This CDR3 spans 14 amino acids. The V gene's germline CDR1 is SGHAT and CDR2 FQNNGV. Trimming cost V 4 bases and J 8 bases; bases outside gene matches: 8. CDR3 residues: CASSSGTGWMGYTF. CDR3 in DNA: TGTGCCAGCAGCTCGGGGACAGGGTGGATGGGCTACACCTTC.

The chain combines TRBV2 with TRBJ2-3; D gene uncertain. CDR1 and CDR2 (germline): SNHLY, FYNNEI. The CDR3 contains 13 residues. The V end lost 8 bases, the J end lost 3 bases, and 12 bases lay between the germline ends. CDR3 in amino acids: CASDDGSTDTQYF. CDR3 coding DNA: TGTGCCAGCGACGACGGGTCTACAGATACGCAGTATTTT.

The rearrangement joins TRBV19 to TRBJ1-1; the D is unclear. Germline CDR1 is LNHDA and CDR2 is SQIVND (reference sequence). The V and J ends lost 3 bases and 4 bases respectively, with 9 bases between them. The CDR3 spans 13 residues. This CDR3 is CASSIGWATEAFF. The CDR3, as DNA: TGTGCCAGTAGTATTGGGTGGGCCACTGAAGCTTTCTTT.

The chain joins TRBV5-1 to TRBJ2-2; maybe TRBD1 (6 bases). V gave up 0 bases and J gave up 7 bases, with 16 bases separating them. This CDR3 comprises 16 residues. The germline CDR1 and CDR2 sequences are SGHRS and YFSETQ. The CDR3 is CASSLGGTLTGGELFF. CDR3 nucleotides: TGCGCCAGCAGCTTGGGGGGGACACTTACTGGCGGGGAGCTGTTTTTT.